This passage covers 14 T cell receptor beta chains from one sample sequenced in a study of blood T cell repertoires in COVID-19. Profiling relied on immunoSEQ multiplex PCR, and the TCRdb table lists in-frame clones only, not all of them. This table holds 100,000 to 150,000 clones, around two thirds found once. What was sequenced was peripheral blood. The source is a woman in her seventies with acute or convalescent COVID-19.

The rearrangement joins TRBV3-1 (or the pseudogene TRBV3-2) to TRBJ2-7; 11 positions match TRBD2. J gave up 4 bases and V 1 base, and 3 bases lay outside the gene matches. Germline CDR1 reads LGHDT; CDR2 reads YNNKEL (reference sequence). The CDR3 loop spans 15 amino acids. CDR3 bases: TGTGCCAGCAGCCAAGGACTAGCGGGACCTTACGAGCAGTACTTC. Protein: CASSQGLAGPYEQYF.

In the case of this clone: Sequence at one end of the junction differs from germline and may be a read error. The chain couples TRBV5-4 to TRBJ2-5, with 10 bases matching TRBD2. This CDR3 region has 15 residues. Germline V gene sequence: CDR1 SGHNT, CDR2 YYREEE (reference sequence). The CDR3 protein is CASSLTSGTQKTQYF. The CDR3 region has the DNA TGTGCCAGCAGCTTGACTAGCGGGACCCAAAAGACCCAGTACTTC.

This clone has more than one count but fewer than ten. The J gene is TRBJ1-4, the V gene TRBV18; D is ambiguous. CDR1 and CDR2 (germline): KGHSH, LQKENI. CDR3 length: 16 amino acids. V shed 3 bases and J shed 5 bases, with 16 bases lying between them. This chain's CDR3 is CASSPRNRGGNEKLFF. The CDR3 DNA is TGTGCCAGCTCACCTCGGAACCGAGGAGGCAATGAAAAACTGTTTTTT.

This sequence joins TRBV7-2 and TRBJ2-1, with 8 bases aligning to TRBD2. J was trimmed by 8 bases and V by 4 bases; bases with no gene match: 7. The CDR3 covers 14 residues. Looked up from germline, CDR1 is SGHTA and CDR2 is FQGNSA. In DNA, the CDR3 is TGTGCCAGCAGCTCGGGACTAGTGGCGGATGAGCAGTTCTTC. Encoded protein: CASSSGLVADEQFF.

The chain combines TRBV29-1 with TRBJ2-5, with 8 bases identical to TRBD2. Germline V gene data show CDR1 as SQVTM and CDR2 as ANQGSEA. The V and J ends lost 4 bases and 5 bases, in that order; junction bases with no gene match: 18. The CDR3 runs to 17 residues. The CDR3 nucleotides are TGCAGCGTTGGGGGTGGGGCTAGCGGGTTCAAATGGGAGACCCAGTACTTC. This sequence encodes CSVGGGASGFKWETQYF.

The chain is built from TRBV28 and TRBJ2-3, with 11 bases fitting TRBD1. The CDR3 has 15 residues. Germline V gives CDR1 MDHEN, CDR2 SYDVKM. With V trimmed by 3 bases and J by 5 bases, 4 bases remained unmatched. Here the CDR3 reads CASSFSGQGVDTQYF. The CDR3 DNA sequence: TGTGCCAGCAGTTTCTCGGGACAGGGGGTAGATACGCAGTATTTT.

The chain has TRBV6-2 or TRBV6-3 and TRBJ2-4; the D gene is possibly TRBD2 (6 bases). Germline loops: CDR1 MNHEY, CDR2 SVGEGT. The length of the CDR3 is 16 residues. Trimming stripped 6 bases from V and 0 bases from J, with 15 bases between. CDR3 amino acids: CASSSGGALAKNIQYF. CDR3 in DNA: TGTGCCAGCAGCTCAGGCGGGGCTTTAGCCAAAAACATTCAGTACTTC.

The V and J genes are TRBV7-9 and TRBJ2-6, with 8 bases fitting TRBD1. This CDR3 has 17 amino acids. Germline assignment: CDR1 SEHNR and CDR2 FQNEAQ (reference sequence). V was pared by 3 bases and J by 4 bases, with 8 bases of the junction left unmatched. The CDR3 loop reads CASSLGTGRSGANVLTF. CDR3 bases: TGTGCCAGCAGCTTGGGGACAGGTCGATCCGGGGCCAACGTCCTGACTTTC.

The chain has TRBV4-3 and TRBJ2-1, with D possibly matching TRBD2 (5 bases). Germline V CDR1 and CDR2: LGHNA, YSLEER. Trimming stripped 0 bases from V and 12 bases from J, with 9 bases between. This CDR3 comprises 12 residues. The CDR3 DNA reads TGCGCCAGCAGCCAAGATGAGGGTTCGCAGTTCTTC. Translation gives CASSQDEGSQFF.

The J gene is TRBJ1-2, the V gene TRBV4-1; possible D gene TRBD1, 5 bases. V was cut by 0 bases and J by 3 bases, with 11 bases left in between. Germline V gene lookup returns CDR1 MGHRA and CDR2 YSYEKL. The CDR3 runs 15 residues. The CDR3 region is CASSQDLQGYYGYTF. CDR3 nucleotide sequence: TGCGCCAGCAGCCAAGATTTGCAGGGATACTATGGCTACACCTTC.

The chain uses TRBV28 and TRBJ1-2; D call uncertain. The V and J ends lost 6 bases and 3 bases respectively, with 17 bases between them. The CDR3 consists of 15 residues. Germline-derived CDR1 and CDR2 are MDHEN and SYDVKM. This CDR3 reads CASRAGLWAHYGYTF. The CDR3 DNA follows: TGTGCCAGCAGGGCTGGATTGTGGGCCCACTATGGCTACACCTTC.

This clone occurred a few times. The gene calls are TRBV27 and TRBJ1-1, with D uncertain. Germline values: CDR1 MNHEY, CDR2 SMNVEV (reference sequence). This CDR3 comprises 18 residues. V was clipped by 3 bases and J by 1 base, with 21 bases between them. The CDR3 coding sequence is TGTGCCAGCAGTTTGAGGCGTGAGCGTATCCTTGGGAACACTGAAGCTTTCTTT. This translates into CASSLRRERILGNTEAFF.

The CDR3 loop is CASRPSRDVYGYTF. The CDR3 nucleotides read TGTGCCAGCAGACCCAGTCGGGATGTCTATGGCTACACCTTC. The chain uses TRBV6-1 and TRBJ1-2; no clear D. V was pared by 6 bases and J by 4 bases, with 15 bases between. There are 14 residues in the CDR3. The germline V gene has CDR1 MNHNS and CDR2 SASEGT.

There are a few counts of this clone. The chain couples TRBV2 to TRBJ1-2; 7 nucleotides agree with TRBD1. Trimming at V came to 4 bases and at J to 6 bases, leaving 8 bases not matched to a gene. Germline values: CDR1 SNHLY, CDR2 FYNNEI. This CDR3 spans 14 amino acids. DNA for the CDR3: TGTGCCAGCAGTGCGACAGGGATGTTCGATGGCTACACCTTC. It translates to CASSATGMFDGYTF.